The clone carrying this TCR beta chain has a handful of counts. These data are taken from a study of PD-L1 blockade in urothelial cancer. Across the study: The analyses of blood took place 3 weeks (second dose) and 6 weeks after treatment start.

The time point denotes: peripheral blood 6 weeks after treatment start. The method was immunoSEQ multiplex PCR; TCRdb's version includes in-frame clones alone and lacks a portion of them. The table includes 35,000 to 55,000 clones, 82% detected once. The V gene's germline CDR1 is MDHEN and CDR2 SYDVKM. There are 13 residues in the CDR3. V lost 6 bases, J lost 2 bases, and 3 bases stayed unmatched. This clonotype was sampled from a man aged 55 to 69 with urothelial cancer. The material was PBMCs, obtained around atezolizumab (anti-PD-L1) treatment. The chain has TRBV28 and TRBJ2-7, with TRBD1 identical over 8 bases. The CDR3, as DNA: TGTGCCAGCAGCCGGGACAGGCCCTACGAGCAGTACTTC. This sequence encodes CASSRDRPYEQYF.